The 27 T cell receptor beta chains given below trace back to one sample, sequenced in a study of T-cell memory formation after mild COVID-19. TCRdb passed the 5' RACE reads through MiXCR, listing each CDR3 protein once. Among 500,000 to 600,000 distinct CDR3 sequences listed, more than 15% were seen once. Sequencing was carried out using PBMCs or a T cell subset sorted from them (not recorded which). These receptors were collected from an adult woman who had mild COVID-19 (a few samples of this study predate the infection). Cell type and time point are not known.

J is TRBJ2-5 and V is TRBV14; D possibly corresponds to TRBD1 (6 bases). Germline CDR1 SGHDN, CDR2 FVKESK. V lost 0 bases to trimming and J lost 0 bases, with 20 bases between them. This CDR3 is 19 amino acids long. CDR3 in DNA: TGTGCCAGCAGCCAAGATGGGGCCTGGACAGATAGGTACCAAGAGACCCAGTACTTC. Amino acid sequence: CASSQDGAWTDRYQETQYF.

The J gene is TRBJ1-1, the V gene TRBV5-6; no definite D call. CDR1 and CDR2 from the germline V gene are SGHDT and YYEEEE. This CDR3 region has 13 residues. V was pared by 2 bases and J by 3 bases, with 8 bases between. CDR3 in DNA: TGTGCCAGCAGCTTATACACCTACACTGAAGCTTTCTTT. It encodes CASSLYTYTEAFF.

CDR3 nucleotides: TGTGCCAGCAGTTTGGGGCAGTTTGAAGCTTTCTTT. Residues: CASSLGQFEAFF. This chain connects TRBV12-3 or TRBV12-4 to TRBJ1-1; maybe TRBD1 (5 bases). The CDR3 is 12 residues long. Trimming cost V 3 bases and J 7 bases, with 9 bases left between them.

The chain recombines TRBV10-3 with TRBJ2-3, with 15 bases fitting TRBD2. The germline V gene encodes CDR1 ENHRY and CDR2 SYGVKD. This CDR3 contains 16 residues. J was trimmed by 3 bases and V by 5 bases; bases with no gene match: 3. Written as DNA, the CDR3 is TGTGCCATCAGTAGCGGGACTAGCGGGAGGACAGATACGCAGTATTTT. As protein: CAISSGTSGRTDTQYF.

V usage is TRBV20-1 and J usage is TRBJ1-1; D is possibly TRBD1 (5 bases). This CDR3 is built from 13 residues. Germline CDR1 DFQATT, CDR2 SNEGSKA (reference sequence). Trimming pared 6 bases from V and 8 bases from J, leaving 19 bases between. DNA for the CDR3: TGCAGTGCCCGGCGCGGGACCGACGGGGAAGCTTTCTTT. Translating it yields CSARRGTDGEAFF.

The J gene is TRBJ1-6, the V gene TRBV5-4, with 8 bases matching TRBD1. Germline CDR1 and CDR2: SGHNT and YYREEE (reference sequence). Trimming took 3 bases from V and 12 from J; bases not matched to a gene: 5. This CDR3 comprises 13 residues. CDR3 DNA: TGTGCCAGCAGCTCGGGACAGGCCCAACCCCTCCACTTT. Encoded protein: CASSSGQAQPLHF.

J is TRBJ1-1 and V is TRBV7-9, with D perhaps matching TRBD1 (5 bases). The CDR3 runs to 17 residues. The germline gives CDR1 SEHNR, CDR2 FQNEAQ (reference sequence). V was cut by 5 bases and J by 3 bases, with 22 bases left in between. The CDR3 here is CASSDGSRPRGDTEAFF. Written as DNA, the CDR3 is TGTGCCAGCAGCGATGGGTCGAGGCCTCGAGGGGACACTGAAGCTTTCTTT.

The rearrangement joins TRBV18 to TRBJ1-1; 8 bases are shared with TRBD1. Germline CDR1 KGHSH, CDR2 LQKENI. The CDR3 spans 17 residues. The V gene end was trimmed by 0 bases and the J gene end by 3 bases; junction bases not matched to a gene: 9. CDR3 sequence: CASSPPRQGRWDTEAFF. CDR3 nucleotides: TGTGCCAGCTCACCACCCCGACAGGGGCGCTGGGACACTGAAGCTTTCTTT.

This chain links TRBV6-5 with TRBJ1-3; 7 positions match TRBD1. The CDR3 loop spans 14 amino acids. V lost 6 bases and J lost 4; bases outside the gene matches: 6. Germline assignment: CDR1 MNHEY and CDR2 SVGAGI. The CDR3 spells CASSPTGRGNTIYF. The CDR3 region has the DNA TGTGCCAGCAGCCCGACAGGGAGAGGAAACACCATATATTTT.

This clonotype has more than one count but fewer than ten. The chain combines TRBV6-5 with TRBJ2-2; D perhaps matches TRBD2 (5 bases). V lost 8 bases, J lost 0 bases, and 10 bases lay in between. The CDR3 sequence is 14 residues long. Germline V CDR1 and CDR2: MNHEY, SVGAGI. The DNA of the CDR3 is TGTGCCAGCGCGGGCATCGCGAACACCGGGGAGCTGTTTTTT. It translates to CASAGIANTGELFF.

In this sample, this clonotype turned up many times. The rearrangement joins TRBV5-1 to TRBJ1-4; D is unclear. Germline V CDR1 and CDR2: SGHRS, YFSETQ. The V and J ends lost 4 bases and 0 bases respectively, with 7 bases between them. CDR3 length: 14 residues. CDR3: CASSVGSTNEKLFF. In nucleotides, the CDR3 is TGCGCCAGCAGCGTAGGATCAACTAATGAAAAACTGTTTTTT.

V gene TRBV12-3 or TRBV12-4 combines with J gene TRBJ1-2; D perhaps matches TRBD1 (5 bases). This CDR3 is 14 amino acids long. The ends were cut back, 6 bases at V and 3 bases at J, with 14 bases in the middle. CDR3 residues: CASRPTTADYGYTF. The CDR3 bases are TGTGCCAGCAGGCCAACGACAGCAGACTATGGCTACACCTTC.

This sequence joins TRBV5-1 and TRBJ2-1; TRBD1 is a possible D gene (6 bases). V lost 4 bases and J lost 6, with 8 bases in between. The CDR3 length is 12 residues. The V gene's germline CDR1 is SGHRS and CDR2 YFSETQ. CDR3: CASSVDSNEQFF. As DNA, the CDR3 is TGCGCCAGCAGCGTGGACAGCAATGAGCAGTTCTTC. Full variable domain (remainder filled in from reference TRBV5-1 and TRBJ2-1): KAGVTQTPRYLIKTRGQQVTLSCSPISGHRSVSWYQQTPGQGLQFLFEYFSETQRNKGNFPGRFSGRQFSNSRSEMNVSTLELGDSALYLCASSVDSNEQFFGPGTRLTVL.

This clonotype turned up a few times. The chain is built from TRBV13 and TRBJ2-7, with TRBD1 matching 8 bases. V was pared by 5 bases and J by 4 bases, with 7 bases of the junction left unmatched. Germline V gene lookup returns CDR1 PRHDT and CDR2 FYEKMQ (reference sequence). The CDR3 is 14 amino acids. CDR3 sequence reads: CASSPAGGAYEQYF. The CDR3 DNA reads TGTGCCAGCAGCCCGGCAGGGGGCGCTTACGAGCAGTACTTC.

The CDR3 sequence: CASSVDLAGLGTGELFF. CDR3 nucleotides: TGTGCCAGCAGCGTAGACCTAGCGGGACTTGGCACCGGGGAGCTGTTTTTT. The genes are TRBV9 and TRBJ2-2; 9 bases fit TRBD2. V gave up 0 bases and J gave up 4 bases; unmatched junction bases: 7. Germline CDR1 reads SGDLS; CDR2 reads YYNGEE. This CDR3 has 17 residues.

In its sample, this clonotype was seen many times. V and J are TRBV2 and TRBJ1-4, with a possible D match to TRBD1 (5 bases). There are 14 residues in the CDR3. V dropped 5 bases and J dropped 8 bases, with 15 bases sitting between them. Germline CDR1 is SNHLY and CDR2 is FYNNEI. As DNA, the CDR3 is TGTGCCAGCAGTAGACAGCGCTACGGCGAAAAACTGTTTTTT. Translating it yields CASSRQRYGEKLFF.

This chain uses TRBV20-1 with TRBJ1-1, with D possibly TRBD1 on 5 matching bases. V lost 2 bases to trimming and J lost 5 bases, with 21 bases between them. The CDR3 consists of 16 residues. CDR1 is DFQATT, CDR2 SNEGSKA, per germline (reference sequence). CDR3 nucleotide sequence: TGCAGTGCTAGAAACTCCGACGGGGGTCGGTGGACTGAAGCTTTCTTT. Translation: CSARNSDGGRWTEAFF.

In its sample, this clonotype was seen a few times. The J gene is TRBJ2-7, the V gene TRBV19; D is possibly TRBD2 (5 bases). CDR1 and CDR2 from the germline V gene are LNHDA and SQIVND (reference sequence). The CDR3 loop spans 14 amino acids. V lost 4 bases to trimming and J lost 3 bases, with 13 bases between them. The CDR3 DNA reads TGTGCCAGTAGTACACAGCACCGGGACTACGAGCAGTACTTC. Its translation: CASSTQHRDYEQYF. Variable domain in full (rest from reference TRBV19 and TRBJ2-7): DGGITQSPKYLFRKEGQNVTLSCEQNLNHDAMYWYRQDPGQGLRLIYYSQIVNDFQKGDIAEGYSVSREKKESFPLTVTSAQKNPTAFYLCASSTQHRDYEQYFGPGTRLTVT.

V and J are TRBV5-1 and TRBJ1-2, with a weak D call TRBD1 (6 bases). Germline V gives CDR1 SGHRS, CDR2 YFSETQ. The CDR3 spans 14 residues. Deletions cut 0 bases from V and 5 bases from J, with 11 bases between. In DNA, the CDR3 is TGCGCCAGCAGCTTGGCAGGGGACCCATATGGCTACACCTTC. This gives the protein CASSLAGDPYGYTF. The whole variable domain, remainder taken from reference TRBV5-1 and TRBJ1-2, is KAGVTQTPRYLIKTRGQQVTLSCSPISGHRSVSWYQQTPGQGLQFLFEYFSETQRNKGNFPGRFSGRQFSNSRSEMNVSTLELGDSALYLCASSLAGDPYGYTFGSGTRLTVV.

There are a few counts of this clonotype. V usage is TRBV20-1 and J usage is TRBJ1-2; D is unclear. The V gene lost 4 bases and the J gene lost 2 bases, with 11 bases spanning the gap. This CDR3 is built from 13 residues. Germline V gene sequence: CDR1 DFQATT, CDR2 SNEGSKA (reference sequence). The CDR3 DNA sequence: TGCAGTGCTATACACTCGTACAACTATGGCTACACCTTC. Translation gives CSAIHSYNYGYTF.

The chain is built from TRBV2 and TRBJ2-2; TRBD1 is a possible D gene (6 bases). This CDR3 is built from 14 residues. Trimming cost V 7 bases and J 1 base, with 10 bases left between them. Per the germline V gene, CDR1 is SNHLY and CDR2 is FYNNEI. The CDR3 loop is CASKRGMNTGELFF. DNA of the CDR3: TGTGCCAGCAAGAGGGGGATGAACACCGGGGAGCTGTTTTTT.

The CDR3 protein is CASSQVRVLRGNTEAFF. In nucleotides, the CDR3 is TGTGCCAGCAGCCAGGTCCGGGTCCTCCGGGGGAACACTGAAGCTTTCTTT. The chain combines TRBV3-1 with TRBJ1-1; no definite D call. Per the germline V gene, CDR1 is LGHDT and CDR2 is YNNKEL (reference sequence). This CDR3 region has 17 residues. V lost 3 bases and J lost 1, with 18 bases in between.

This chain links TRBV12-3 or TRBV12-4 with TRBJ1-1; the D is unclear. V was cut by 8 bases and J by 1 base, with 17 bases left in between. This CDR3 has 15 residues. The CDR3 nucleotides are TGTGCCAGCTCCCCCCCGGGCCACAGGAACACTGAAGCTTTCTTT. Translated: CASSPPGHRNTEAFF.

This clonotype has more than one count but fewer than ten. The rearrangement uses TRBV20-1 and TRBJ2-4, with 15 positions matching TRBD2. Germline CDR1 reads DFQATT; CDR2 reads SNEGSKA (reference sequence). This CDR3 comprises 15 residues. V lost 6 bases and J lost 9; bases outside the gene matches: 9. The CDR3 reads CSAPGLAGGPGIQYF. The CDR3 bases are TGCAGTGCCCCTGGACTAGCGGGAGGGCCAGGCATTCAGTACTTC.

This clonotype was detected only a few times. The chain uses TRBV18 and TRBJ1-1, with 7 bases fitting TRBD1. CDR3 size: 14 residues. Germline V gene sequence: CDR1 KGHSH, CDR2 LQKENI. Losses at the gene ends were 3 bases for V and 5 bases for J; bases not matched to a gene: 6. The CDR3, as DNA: TGTGCCAGCTCACCTTCAGGGGGGGAGACTGAAGCTTTCTTT. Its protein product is CASSPSGGETEAFF.

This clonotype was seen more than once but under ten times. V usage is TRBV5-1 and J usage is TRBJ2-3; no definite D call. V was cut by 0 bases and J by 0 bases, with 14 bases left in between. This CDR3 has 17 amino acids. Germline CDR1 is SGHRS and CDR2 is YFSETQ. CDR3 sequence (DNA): TGCGCCAGCAGCTTGGCGAAGTATTCAACTAGCACAGATACGCAGTATTTT. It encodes CASSLAKYSTSTDTQYF.

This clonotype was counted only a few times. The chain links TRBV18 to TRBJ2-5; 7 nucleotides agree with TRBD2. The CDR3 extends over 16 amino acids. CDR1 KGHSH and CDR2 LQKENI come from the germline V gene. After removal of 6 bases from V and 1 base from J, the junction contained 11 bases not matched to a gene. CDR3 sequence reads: CASSPGTTPFQETQYF. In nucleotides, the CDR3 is TGTGCCAGCTCTCCCGGGACTACCCCATTCCAAGAGACCCAGTACTTC.